The present T cell receptor beta chain was sequenced within a study of lymphopenia after photon versus proton radiotherapy. Study findings and constraints: Better survival with proton therapy was suggested as possible, not demonstrated. Relative stability marked proton patients; photon patients lost diversity and naive cells. Post-nadir TCR diversity decline inversely tracked overall survival among those who died. After lymphocyte nadir, photon-treated repertoires showed oligoclonal expansion, especially CD8+ Temra.

The CDR3 consists of 17 residues. The germline V gene has CDR1 MDHEN and CDR2 SYDVKM. Trimming at V came to 4 bases and at J to 1 base, leaving 9 bases not matched to a gene. Notes on this clone: Its antigen is undetermined.

TCRdb's copy holds only in-frame clones and misses some; the assay was immunoSEQ multiplex PCR. The repertoire holds approximately 58,000 clones, with more than 70% as singletons. This receptor was identified in a man between 50 and 59 years old with gastric cancer. The chain couples TRBV28 to TRBJ2-3; 9 bases agree with TRBD2. Sequenced material: peripheral blood, taken from a patient treated with photon-based radiotherapy. Written as DNA, the CDR3 is TGTGCCAGCAGTTACCATCCGGGACTAGCACGCACAGATACGCAGTATTTT. Translation gives CASSYHPGLARTDTQYF.